Each of the 25 T cell receptor beta chains below was sequenced from the same sample in a study of regulatory T cells in long-lasting Graves disease. Stated time point: persistent/refractory GD, antithyroid drugs over 5 years with positive TRAb. RNA isolated from PBMCs was used to make the TCR library. For TCR beta, libraries came from iRepertoire HTBI primers and Arm-PCR of CDR3 regions. MiXCR was run by TCRdb on the multiplex PCR reads, yielding one entry per CDR3 protein. Among around 460,000 distinct CDR3 sequences listed, 20% to 25% were seen once. This specimen was peripheral blood mononuclear cells (PBMCs), taken when the disease was refractory, from a patient treated with antithyroid drugs. These receptors were collected from a female donor with Graves disease.

The chain carries TRBV11-2 and TRBJ2-2; 8 nucleotides match TRBD1. This CDR3 spans 16 amino acids. CDR1 and CDR2 (germline): SGHAT, FQNNGV. The ends lost 1 base at V and 7 bases at J; junction bases unmatched: 8. The CDR3 reads CASSLVSAGGIGELFF. The CDR3 nucleotides are TGTGCCAGCAGCTTAGTTTCGGCAGGGGGCATCGGGGAGCTGTTTTTT.

This clonotype has at least ten counts. This chain links TRBV28 with TRBJ1-3; D remains ambiguous. Germline CDR1 and CDR2: MDHEN and SYDVKM. The CDR3 runs to 14 residues. Trimming left V 1 base short and J 0 bases short, with 4 bases between. The CDR3, as DNA: TGTGCCAGCAGTTTATTCAGCTCTGGAAACACCATATATTTT. Amino acid sequence: CASSLFSSGNTIYF.

This clonotype has a count of ten or more. The rearrangement joins TRBV27 to TRBJ1-4; tentatively, D is TRBD1 (5 bases). V was cut by 6 bases and J by 6 bases, with 20 bases left in between. The V gene's germline CDR1 is MNHEY and CDR2 SMNVEV (reference sequence). This CDR3 has 16 residues. CDR3 residues: CASSLLPQGGHEKLFF. The CDR3 DNA sequence: TGTGCCAGCAGCCTCTTGCCCCAGGGAGGTCATGAAAAACTGTTTTTT.

At least ten counts were recorded for this clonotype. This CDR3 is CASGYSGQETQYF. In DNA form, the CDR3 reads TGTGCCAGCGGTTACAGCGGCCAAGAGACCCAGTACTTC. The chain is built from TRBV12-3 or TRBV12-4 and TRBJ2-5, with D tentatively TRBD2 (5 bases). The CDR3 extends over 13 amino acids. V was trimmed by 8 bases and J by 1 base, leaving 11 bases between them.

The sample holds many counts of this clonotype. The chain recombines TRBV5-1 with TRBJ1-1; no clear D. The germline V gene encodes CDR1 SGHRS and CDR2 YFSETQ. The CDR3 extends over 14 amino acids. With 2 bases removed from V and 0 bases from J, the gap between germline ends came to 8 bases. CDR3 DNA sequence: TGCGCCAGCAGCTTTTACAGCGTGAACACTGAAGCTTTCTTT. It yields the protein CASSFYSVNTEAFF.

This clonotype was recorded at least ten times. V and J are TRBV28 and TRBJ1-1, with unresolved D. Germline V gene lookup returns CDR1 MDHEN and CDR2 SYDVKM. V lost 6 bases and J 5 bases, leaving 13 bases between the germline ends. CDR3 size: 13 residues. The CDR3 loop reads CASSLLIGTEAFF. DNA for the CDR3: TGTGCCAGCAGCTTGCTAATCGGGACTGAAGCTTTCTTT.

This clonotype occurred many times. The CDR3 bases are TGCAGTGCTCGGCAGTGGACCGAGACCCAGTACTTC. Amino acid sequence: CSARQWTETQYF. This chain links TRBV20-1 with TRBJ2-5; no reliable D call. The CDR3 spans 12 residues. V dropped 5 bases and J dropped 5 bases, with 12 bases sitting between them. CDR1 and CDR2 (germline): DFQATT, SNEGSKA (reference sequence).

This clonotype was counted at least ten times. This rearrangement joins TRBV3-1 to TRBJ2-7; no clear D gene. The V gene lost 0 bases and the J gene lost 5 bases, with 5 bases spanning the gap. CDR3 length: 12 amino acids. Germline V gene lookup returns CDR1 LGHDT and CDR2 YNNKEL (reference sequence). The CDR3 sequence: CASSQDLDEQYF. The CDR3 DNA sequence: TGTGCCAGCAGCCAAGATCTGGACGAGCAGTACTTC.

The table lists this clonotype with many counts. The CDR3 nucleotides read TGTGCCAGCAGCTTAGCGACGCGGGGCGAGCAGTACTTC. It codes for CASSLATRGEQYF. The V call is TRBV7-6, the J call TRBJ2-7; the D gene is possibly TRBD2 (6 bases). Germline CDR1 and CDR2: SGHVS and FNYEAQ. The ends were cut back, 0 bases at V and 6 bases at J, with 9 bases in the middle. The CDR3 runs to 13 residues. The full variable domain, in which reference TRBV7-6 and TRBJ2-7 provide the parts outside the CDR3, is GAGVSQSPRYKVTKRGQDVALRCDPISGHVSLYWYRQALGQGPEFLTYFNYEAQQDKSGLPNDRFSAERPEGSISTLTIQRTEQRDSAMYRCASSLATRGEQYFGPGTRLTVT.

This chain uses TRBV2 with TRBJ2-5; maybe TRBD2 (5 bases). The CDR3 has 13 amino acids. Germline V lookup: CDR1 SNHLY, CDR2 FYNNEI. V lost 8 bases, J lost 5 bases, and 15 bases lay in between. The CDR3 bases are TGTGCCAGCGTCTACGGGAAGGCGGAGACCCAGTACTTC. It yields the protein CASVYGKAETQYF.

The V call is TRBV10-3, the J call TRBJ2-7, with 7 bases aligning to TRBD2. Germline CDR1 reads ENHRY; CDR2 reads SYGVKD. The CDR3 length is 15 residues. The J segment lost 5 bases and the V segment lost 8 bases, leaving 15 bases of the junction unmatched. This CDR3 is CAIRNSGLAADEQYF. DNA of the CDR3: TGTGCCATCCGTAATTCGGGGCTAGCGGCCGACGAGCAGTACTTC.

About this clonotype itself: It may be a read error: a sequence one base away is much more abundant. Given the absence of the conserved phenylalanine or tryptophan at the CDR3 end, a read error is likely. This chain links TRBV2 with TRBJ2-2; D is perhaps TRBD2 (6 bases). CDR3 length: 16 residues. Per the germline V gene, CDR1 is SNHLY and CDR2 is FYNNEI. Trimming cost V 7 bases and J 9 bases, with 24 bases left between them. CDR3 sequence reads: CASTPMGGKGRRELFL. The DNA for the CDR3 is TGTGCCAGCACTCCAATGGGGGGAAAAGGTCGCCGGGAGCTGTTTCTT.

In its sample, this clonotype was seen a few times. The chain employs TRBV6-1 and TRBJ1-1; D gene ambiguous. The V and J ends lost 6 bases and 8 bases respectively, with 22 bases between them. The V gene's germline CDR1 is MNHNS and CDR2 SASEGT. The CDR3 contains 15 residues. In DNA, the CDR3 is TGTGCCAGCAGCAGATGGGTTAGGCTCGCCCAAGAAGCTTTCTTT. Translation: CASSRWVRLAQEAFF.

This clonotype was detected ten times or more. The J gene is TRBJ2-5, the V gene TRBV12-3 or TRBV12-4; 9 bases map to TRBD2. The CDR3 is 16 residues long. With V trimmed by 4 bases and J by 1 base, 7 bases remained unmatched. DNA of the CDR3: TGTGCCAGCAGTTCCCGACAAGCGGGGGGCCAAGAGACCCAGTACTTC. This gives the protein CASSSRQAGGQETQYF.

This clonotype turned up a few times. The rearrangement uses TRBV4-2 and TRBJ1-4; D not certain. Trimming took 0 bases from V and 8 from J, leaving 16 bases between them. This CDR3 has 16 amino acids. From germline, CDR1 is LGHNA and CDR2 YNFKEQ. The CDR3 loop reads CASSQDEAEGWEKLFF. The CDR3 region has the DNA TGTGCCAGCAGCCAAGATGAGGCGGAGGGTTGGGAAAAACTGTTTTTT.

The sample holds a few counts of this clonotype. This rearrangement joins TRBV6-2 or TRBV6-3 to TRBJ1-1; no firm D call. This CDR3 comprises 13 residues. CDR1 is MNHEY, CDR2 SVGEGT, per germline. Trimming shortened V by 6 bases and J by 6 bases, and 14 bases separated the two germline ends. Here the CDR3 DNA reads TGTGCCAGCAGACCTACGGAGAGGGCTGAAGCTTTCTTT. Its translation: CASRPTERAEAFF.

This clonotype was counted between two and nine times. This chain joins TRBV24-1 and TRBJ2-2; 10 positions match TRBD2. The CDR3 runs to 17 residues. Germline values: CDR1 KGHDR, CDR2 SFDVKD. With 4 bases clipped from V and 5 bases from J, the junction kept 9 bases outside the gene matches. The CDR3 spells CATSEHPSGRGTGELFF. The DNA for the CDR3 is TGTGCCACCAGTGAACATCCTAGCGGGAGAGGAACCGGGGAGCTGTTTTTT.

A word on this clonotype: At one of its ends the junction is not consistent with the germline gene, which may arise from a read error. The chain's CDR3 is CASSSGLDTRYF. CDR3 sequence (DNA): TGTGCCAGCAGTTCAGGGTTGGATACGCGGTATTTT. J is TRBJ2-3 and V is TRBV7-3, with D tentatively TRBD1 (5 bases). The CDR3 sequence is 12 residues long. Germline CDR1 SGHTA, CDR2 FQGTGA.

This clonotype was picked up a small number of times. The V and J genes are TRBV20-1 and TRBJ2-5; D uncertain. V shed 6 bases and J shed 1 base, with 9 bases lying between them. Germline V gene lookup returns CDR1 DFQATT and CDR2 SNEGSKA (reference sequence). CDR3 length: 12 residues. CDR3 nucleotides: TGCAGTGCCGCGTCGGTCCAAGAGACCCAGTACTTC. This sequence encodes CSAASVQETQYF.

This clonotype has a count of ten or more. The chain combines TRBV6-1 with TRBJ1-2, with 7 nucleotides matching TRBD1. The CDR3 is 12 residues long. Germline loops: CDR1 MNHNS, CDR2 SASEGT. Trimming removed 6 bases from V and 7 bases from J; junction bases left unmatched: 5. The CDR3 nucleotides are TGTGCCAGCAGCCAGGGGGATCCTGGCTACACCTTC. It specifies CASSQGDPGYTF.

This clonotype was seen ten or more times. The rearrangement links TRBV6-1 to TRBJ2-7; 11 bases line up with TRBD1. J gave up 2 bases and V 6 bases, and 3 bases lay outside the gene matches. CDR3 size: 14 residues. The germline CDR1 and CDR2 sequences are MNHNS and SASEGT. CDR3 region: CASRRTGGAYEQYF. DNA for the CDR3: TGTGCCAGCAGAAGGACAGGGGGCGCCTACGAGCAGTACTTC.

This clonotype has a count of ten or more. CDR3 residues: CASRGDRNTEAFF. In nucleotides, the CDR3 is TGTGCCAGCAGAGGGGACCGAAACACTGAAGCTTTCTTT. The V and J genes are TRBV2 and TRBJ1-1; D possibly corresponds to TRBD1 (5 bases). V lost 6 bases, J lost 2 bases, and 10 bases lay in between. CDR3 length: 13 amino acids. From germline, CDR1 is SNHLY and CDR2 FYNNEI.

This chain's CDR3 is CAWTANNSPLHF. The CDR3 DNA follows: TGTGCCTGGACAGCCAATAATTCACCCCTCCACTTT. V is TRBV30 and J is TRBJ1-6; no clear D. Trimming took 4 bases from V and 5 from J, leaving 6 bases between them. The length of the CDR3 is 12 residues. In germline, CDR1 is GTSNPN, CDR2 SVGIG (reference sequence).

The sample holds many counts of this clonotype. The chain's CDR3 is CASSFGGGGIGFYEQYF. The CDR3 nucleotides read TGTGCCAGCAGTTTCGGGGGCGGCGGAATCGGATTCTACGAGCAGTACTTC. This sequence joins TRBV28 and TRBJ2-7; the D gene could be TRBD1 or TRBD2 (6 bases each). V was pared by 3 bases and J by 3 bases, with 21 bases between. Germline V gene lookup returns CDR1 MDHEN and CDR2 SYDVKM. The CDR3 totals 17 residues.

This clonotype was recorded a few times. V gene TRBV20-1 combines with J gene TRBJ1-1; D unresolved. Trimming cost V 0 bases and J 8 bases, with 19 bases left between them. The length of the CDR3 is 15 residues. Germline V gene data show CDR1 as DFQATT and CDR2 as SNEGSKA (reference sequence). The CDR3 region is CSARDLRPLQGEAFF. The CDR3 DNA is TGCAGTGCTAGAGATTTGAGACCCCTCCAAGGAGAAGCTTTCTTT.